Below, 5 T cell receptor beta chains from the same sample are listed, as sequenced in a study of PD-L1 blockade in urothelial cancer. Described time point: peripheral blood 6 weeks after treatment start. The data were produced by immunoSEQ multiplex PCR, yet TCRdb's version contains in-frame clones alone and is incomplete. The data hold about 30,000 clones, with 84% observed a single time. The material sequenced was PBMCs, taken around atezolizumab (anti-PD-L1) treatment. The receptor set was obtained from a man aged 65 to 85 with urothelial cancer.

The V call is TRBV7-6, the J call TRBJ2-1; TRBD2 is a possible D gene (5 bases). Germline V gene lookup returns CDR1 SGHVS and CDR2 FNYEAQ. This CDR3 contains 12 residues. Trimming cost V 5 bases and J 10 bases, with 12 bases left between them. The CDR3 sequence is CASSGLLREQFF. The DNA for the CDR3 is TGTGCCAGCAGCGGACTCCTCAGGGAGCAGTTCTTC.

The chain combines TRBV7-2 with TRBJ2-3; D is possibly TRBD1 (5 bases). Germline V gene data show CDR1 as SGHTA and CDR2 as FQGNSA. This CDR3 is built from 13 residues. V was shortened by 5 bases and J by 6 bases, with 12 bases between the two germline ends. The CDR3 sequence: CASSGAVRDTQYF. Written as DNA, the CDR3 is TGTGCCAGCAGCGGGGCAGTCAGGGATACGCAGTATTTT.

The V and J genes are TRBV7-2 and TRBJ1-4; 8 bases match TRBD1. Trimming at V came to 5 bases and at J to 1 base, leaving 6 bases not matched to a gene. The CDR3 runs to 16 residues. Germline V gives CDR1 SGHTA, CDR2 FQGNSA. CDR3 protein: CASSRGQAGTNEKLFF. In DNA form, the CDR3 reads TGTGCCAGCAGCCGGGGACAGGCGGGAACTAATGAAAAACTGTTTTTT.

The chain uses TRBV7-9 and TRBJ1-3, with 9 bases lining up with TRBD1. Germline lookup yields CDR1 SEHNR and CDR2 FQNEAQ (reference sequence). The CDR3 totals 19 residues. V was pared by 2 bases and J by 3 bases, with 14 bases of the junction left unmatched. The CDR3: CASSLWLGQGRLGGNTIYF. In DNA, the CDR3 is TGTGCCAGCAGCTTATGGCTGGGACAGGGAAGATTGGGTGGAAACACCATATATTTT.

The chain carries TRBV6-1 and TRBJ1-5; unclear D gene. The CDR3 is 14 residues long. V gave up 4 bases and J gave up 6 bases, with 13 bases separating them. Germline V gives CDR1 MNHNS, CDR2 SASEGT. CDR3 in DNA: TGTGCCAGCAGTGCCTCAGGAGGTACTCAGCCCCAGCATTTT. Protein product: CASSASGGTQPQHF.